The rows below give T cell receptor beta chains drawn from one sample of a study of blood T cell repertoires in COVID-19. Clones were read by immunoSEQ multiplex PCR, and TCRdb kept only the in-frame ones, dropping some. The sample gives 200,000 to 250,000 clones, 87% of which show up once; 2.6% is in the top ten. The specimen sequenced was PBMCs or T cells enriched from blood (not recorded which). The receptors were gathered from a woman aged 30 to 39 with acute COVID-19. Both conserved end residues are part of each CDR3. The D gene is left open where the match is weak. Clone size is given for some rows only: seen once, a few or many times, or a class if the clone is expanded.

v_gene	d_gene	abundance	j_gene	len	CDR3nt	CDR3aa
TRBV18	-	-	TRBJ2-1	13	TGTGCCAGTAGTCCGAGCTCCTACAATGAGCAGTTCTTC	CASSPSSYNEQFF
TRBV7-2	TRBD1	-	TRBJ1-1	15	TGTGCCAGCAGCTTCCGGCAGGGGGCAGGCCTTGAAGCTTTCTTT	CASSFRQGAGLEAFF
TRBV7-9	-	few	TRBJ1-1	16	TGTGCCAGCCTCCCTCGAATTACGCAGGGGAACACTGAAGCTTTCTTT	CASLPRITQGNTEAFF
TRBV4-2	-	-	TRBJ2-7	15	TGTGCCAGCAGCCCCCAGCCCAGGGGCTCCTACGAGCAGTACTTC	CASSPQPRGSYEQYF
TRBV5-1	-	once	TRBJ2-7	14	TGCGCCAGCAGCTCCCCGGGGGAACTCTACGAGCAGTACTTC	CASSSPGELYEQYF
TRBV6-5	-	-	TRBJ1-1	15	TGTGCCAGCAGGTGGAGGCATCTCGCGAACACTGAAGCTTTCTTT	CASRWRHLANTEAFF
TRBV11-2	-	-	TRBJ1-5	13	TGTGCCAGCAGCGAGGGGGTGAATCAGCCCCAGCATTTT	CASSEGVNQPQHF
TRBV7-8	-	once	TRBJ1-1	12	TGTGCCAGCAGCCCCGGCGGGAAAGAAGCTTTCTTT	CASSPGGKEAFF
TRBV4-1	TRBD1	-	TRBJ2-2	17	TGCGCCAGCAGCCACCCCGACAGGGGCGAAAACACCGGGGAGCTGTTTTTT	CASSHPDRGENTGELFF
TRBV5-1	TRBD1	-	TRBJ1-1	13	TGCGCCAGCAGCTGGGACAGGGCCACTGAAGCTTTCTTT	CASSWDRATEAFF
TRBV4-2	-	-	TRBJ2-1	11	TGTGCCAGCAGCTCAGGAAATGAGCAGTTCTTC	CASSSGNEQFF
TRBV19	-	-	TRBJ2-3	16	TGTGCCAGTAGTATCGCGTTGTCTTCTCGCACAGATACGCAGTATTTT	CASSIALSSRTDTQYF
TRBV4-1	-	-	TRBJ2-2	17	TGCGCCAGCAGCCAAGATTTGGGGCTACGGAACACCGGGGAGCTGTTTTTT	CASSQDLGLRNTGELFF
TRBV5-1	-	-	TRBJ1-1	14	TGCGCCAGCAGCTTGACCCCCAGGAACACTGAAGCTTTCTTT	CASSLTPRNTEAFF
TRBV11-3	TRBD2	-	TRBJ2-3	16	TGTGCCAGCAGCTCGTTAGCGGGAACTAGCACAGATACGCAGTATTTT	CASSSLAGTSTDTQYF
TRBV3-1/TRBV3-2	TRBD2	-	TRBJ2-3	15	TGTGCCAGCACCCTAACGGGACTACCCTCGGATACGCAGTATTTT	CASTLTGLPSDTQYF
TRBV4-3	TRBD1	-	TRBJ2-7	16	TGCGCCAGCAGCCAAGATCGGGGACAGGGGAAAAACGAGCAGTACTTC	CASSQDRGQGKNEQYF
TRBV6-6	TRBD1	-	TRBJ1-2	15	TGTGCCAGCTACACCTCAGGACAGGGGAACTATGGCTACACCTTC	CASYTSGQGNYGYTF
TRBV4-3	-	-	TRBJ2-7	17	TGCGCCAGCAGCCAAGGTTCCAACGTCGGAACTAACTACGAGCAGTACTTC	CASSQGSNVGTNYEQYF
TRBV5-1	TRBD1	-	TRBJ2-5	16	TGCGCCAGCAGCCAGGGACAGGGAGTGAGGCAAGAGACCCAGTACTTC	CASSQGQGVRQETQYF
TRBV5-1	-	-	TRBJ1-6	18	TGCGCCAGCAGCCCTTTTCCAGGGACAACCTCCTATAATTCACCCCTCCACTTT	CASSPFPGTTSYNSPLHF
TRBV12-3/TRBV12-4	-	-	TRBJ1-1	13	TGTGCCAGCAGTCCAGGGTTACTCTCTGAAGCTTTCTTT	CASSPGLLSEAFF
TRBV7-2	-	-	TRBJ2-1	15	TGTGCCAGCAGCTTAGGGGGGGGCCGGGAAAATGAGCAGTTCTTC	CASSLGGGRENEQFF
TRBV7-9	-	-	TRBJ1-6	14	TGTGCCAGCAGCTTAGACCCAGGGCCTTCACCCCTCCACTTT	CASSLDPGPSPLHF
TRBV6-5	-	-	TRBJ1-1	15	TGTGCCAGCAGCCGAATAATTGGCATGAACACTGAAGCTTTCTTT	CASSRIIGMNTEAFF
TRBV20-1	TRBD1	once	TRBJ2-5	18	TGCAGTGCTAGTCCCCTCGCGGGACAGGGGGTGGAACGGGAGACCCAGTACTTC	CSASPLAGQGVERETQYF
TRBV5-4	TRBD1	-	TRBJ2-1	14	TGTGCCAGCAGCTTGGGAACAGGGGGCGATGAGCAGTTCTTC	CASSLGTGGDEQFF
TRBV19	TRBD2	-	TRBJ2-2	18	TGTGCCAGTAGTATCCAAATCGACCGGGACTACTTCACCGGGGAGCTGTTTTTT	CASSIQIDRDYFTGELFF
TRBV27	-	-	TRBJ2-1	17	TGTGCCAGCAGGGTGGGCCCCGGGGGTCGCTTCTACAATGAGCAGTTCTTC	CASRVGPGGRFYNEQFF
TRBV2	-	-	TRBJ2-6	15	TGTGCCAGCAGTCTAGACAGCTCTGGGGCCAACGTCCTGACTTTC	CASSLDSSGANVLTF
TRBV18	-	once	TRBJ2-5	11	TGTGCCAGCTCACCTAAAGAGACCCAGTACTTC	CASSPKETQYF
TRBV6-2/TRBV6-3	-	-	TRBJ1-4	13	TGTGCCAGCAGTAACACCATCAATGAAAAACTGTTTTTT	CASSNTINEKLFF